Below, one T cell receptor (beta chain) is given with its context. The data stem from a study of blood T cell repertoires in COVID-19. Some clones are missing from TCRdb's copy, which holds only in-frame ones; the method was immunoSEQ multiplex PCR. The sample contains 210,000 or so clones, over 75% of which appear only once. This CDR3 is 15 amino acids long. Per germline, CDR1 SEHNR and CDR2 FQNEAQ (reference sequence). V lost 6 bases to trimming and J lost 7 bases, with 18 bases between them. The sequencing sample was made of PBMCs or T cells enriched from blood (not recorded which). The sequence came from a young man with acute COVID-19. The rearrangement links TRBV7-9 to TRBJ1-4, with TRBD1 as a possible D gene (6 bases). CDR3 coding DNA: TGTGCCAGCAGATTCGGGGGGGCAGTTGGTGAAAAACTGTTTTTT. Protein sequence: CASRFGGAVGEKLFF.